The 12 T cell receptor beta chains below all came from one sample that was sequenced in a study of OX40 agonist ivuxolimab in advanced cancers. The method was immunoSEQ multiplex PCR; TCRdb's version includes in-frame clones alone and lacks a portion of them. The repertoire holds roughly 84,000 clones, with about 84% as singletons. The sequencing here drew on CD4+ or CD8+ T cells sorted from blood, taken in a trial of the OX40 agonist ivuxolimab. The source is an adult with an advanced solid tumor such as melanoma, head and neck, liver or kidney cancer.

A word on this clone: The junction differs from germline at one of its ends, possibly a read error. This sequence joins TRBV11-2 and TRBJ2-1; D possibly corresponds to TRBD1 (5 bases). In germline, CDR1 is SGHAT, CDR2 FQNNGV. This CDR3 comprises 12 residues. CDR3 loop: CASTGHYDEQFF. CDR3 DNA sequence: TGTGCCAGCACCGGACACTACGATGAGCAGTTCTTC.

This sequence joins TRBV6-5 and TRBJ2-1; 14 bases are a match to TRBD2. In germline, CDR1 is MNHEY, CDR2 SVGAGI. The CDR3 contains 14 residues. J lost 9 bases, V lost 5 bases, and 3 bases had no gene match. CDR3 region: CASSDGTSGSEQFF. CDR3 nucleotide sequence: TGTGCCAGCAGTGACGGGACTAGCGGGAGTGAGCAGTTCTTC.

The gene calls are TRBV4-2 and TRBJ2-7, with 14 bases aligning to TRBD2. The ends lost 0 bases at V and 0 bases at J; junction bases unmatched: 4. CDR1 and CDR2 from the germline V gene are LGHNA and YNFKEQ. The length of the CDR3 is 18 residues. The CDR3 nucleotides read TGTGCCAGCAGCCAAGATGGGACTAGCGGGGGTACCTCCTACGAGCAGTACTTC. Protein product: CASSQDGTSGGTSYEQYF.

In its sample, this clone was seen once. V is TRBV7-2 and J is TRBJ2-2; perhaps TRBD1 as D (6 bases). The CDR3 consists of 15 residues. V lost 4 bases to trimming and J lost 1 base, with 10 bases between them. Germline V CDR1 and CDR2: SGHTA, FQGNSA. The CDR3: CASSSRTENTGELFF. The CDR3 DNA follows: TGTGCCAGCAGCTCGAGGACAGAGAACACCGGGGAGCTGTTTTTT.

The chain links TRBV19 to TRBJ1-1; weak D call: TRBD1 (5 bases). Germline V gene sequence: CDR1 LNHDA, CDR2 SQIVND (reference sequence). The CDR3 runs to 12 residues. V was pared by 7 bases and J by 1 base, with 7 bases between. The CDR3 reads CASNDRNTEAFF. The CDR3 DNA sequence: TGTGCCAGTAACGACAGGAACACTGAAGCTTTCTTT.

The chain carries TRBV2 and TRBJ1-2; D is possibly TRBD1 (5 bases). Germline-derived CDR1 and CDR2 are SNHLY and FYNNEI. The CDR3 is made up of 17 amino acids. V dropped 0 bases and J dropped 2 bases, with 16 bases sitting between them. This CDR3 reads CASSEAGARGLNYGYTF. For the CDR3, the DNA is TGTGCCAGCAGTGAAGCAGGAGCGAGGGGATTAAACTATGGCTACACCTTC.

This chain connects TRBV7-8 to TRBJ2-3; maybe TRBD1 (6 bases). The V end lost 4 bases, the J end lost 5 bases, and 22 bases lay between the germline ends. From germline, CDR1 is SGHVS and CDR2 FQNEAQ. This CDR3 is 17 amino acids long. The DNA for the CDR3 is TGTGCCAGCAGCTCGCCACAAACAGGGTCGTTGGGAGATACGCAGTATTTT. Translated, it gives CASSSPQTGSLGDTQYF.

Points on this clone: The sample has other DNA sequences that encode this CDR3 too. V usage is TRBV6-5 and J usage is TRBJ2-7; 12 bases agree with TRBD1. The CDR3 extends over 15 amino acids. V gave up 0 bases and J gave up 4 bases; unmatched junction bases: 1. In germline, CDR1 is MNHEY, CDR2 SVGAGI. CDR3 in amino acids: CASSYSGQGAYEQYF. CDR3 nucleotides: TGTGCCAGCAGTTACTCGGGACAGGGGGCTTACGAGCAGTACTTC.

The chain recombines TRBV30 with TRBJ1-2; D perhaps matches TRBD1 (5 bases). The CDR3 has 11 residues. Per the germline V gene, CDR1 is GTSNPN and CDR2 is SVGIG (reference sequence). V lost 5 bases and J lost 8, with 12 bases in between. The CDR3 bases are TGTGCCTGGGAGGCCCGGGGCGGCTACACCTTC. It translates to CAWEARGGYTF.

This clone has just one count. The gene calls are TRBV9 and TRBJ2-5, with D unresolved. The J call may be mistaken, given a closer DNA end match to TRBJ2-7. The CDR3 has 14 amino acids. In germline, CDR1 is SGDLS, CDR2 YYNGEE. The chain's CDR3 is CASSVDYGNYEQYF. In DNA, the CDR3 is TGTGCCAGCAGCGTAGATTACGGAAACTACGAGCAGTACTTC.

In nucleotides, the CDR3 is TGTGCCAGTCACTCTGGGGCCAACGTCCTGACTTTC. Translating it yields CASHSGANVLTF. V and J are TRBV19 and TRBJ2-6; no definite D call. The CDR3 is 12 residues long. The germline CDR1 and CDR2 sequences are LNHDA and SQIVND (reference sequence). The V and J ends lost 8 bases and 0 bases respectively, with 2 bases between them.

In regard to this clone: The junction does not match germline at one end; this may be a read error. This chain joins TRBV7-6 and TRBJ1-2; no firm D call. Germline loops: CDR1 SGHVS, CDR2 FNYEAQ. The CDR3 is 11 amino acids. The CDR3 sequence: CASSSTLMYAF. CDR3 in DNA: TGTGCCAGCAGCTCAACCCTTATGTACGCCTTC.